The 2 T cell receptor beta chains below were found in one sample sequenced in a study of response to subunit inactivated influenza vaccine. TCRdb analysed the RT-PCR reads with MiXCR anew, one entry per CDR3 protein. In the table there are hundreds of thousands of distinct CDR3 sequences, around 14% of which are singletons. Sample: PBMCs from blood, taken about 12 days after vaccination. Receptors originate from a man in his fifties who received an inactivated influenza vaccine.

The chain uses TRBV7-2 and TRBJ2-3; 7 positions agree with TRBD1. The junction had 7 bases not matched to a gene; V was cut back by 5 bases and J by 2 bases. From germline, CDR1 is SGHTA and CDR2 FQGNSA. CDR3 length: 15 amino acids. CDR3 bases: TGTGCCAGCAGCCGAAGGACAGGATACACAGATACGCAGTATTTT. This codes for CASSRRTGYTDTQYF.

This clonotype appeared a few times. The chain carries TRBV5-1 and TRBJ2-7; 8 positions agree with TRBD1. Germline trimming cut 6 bases from V and 2 bases from J; bases unmatched to any gene: 7. From germline, CDR1 is SGHRS and CDR2 YFSETQ. The CDR3 has 14 amino acids. CDR3 DNA sequence: TGCGCCAGCATTCCCGGGACAGGAGCCTACGAGCAGTACTTC. Translated: CASIPGTGAYEQYF.